Described below is a single T cell receptor beta chain sequence and its context. Which antigen it targets is not known. No base-level quality is on record; no much larger clone is a single base apart. The germline V gene supplies CDR1 MDHEN and CDR2 SYDVKM. V gives up 7 bases and J gives up 2 bases, and the segment between their germline ends measures 14 bases. The CDR3 numbers 14 residues from cysteine through phenylalanine. Of the read, only the CDR3 DNA is kept; its 42 bases are in frame from base 1. The source of the sample is a study of OX40 agonist ivuxolimab in advanced cancers. Looking at the study overall: The costimulatory receptor OX40 (CD134) was targeted by ivuxolimab, a fully human IgG2 agonistic monoclonal antibody. Intravenous ivuxolimab was administered to patients every 2 weeks at six dose levels: 0.01, 0.1, 0.3, 1.5, 3 and 10 mg/kg. Among the roughly 50 dose-escalation patients, 19 had hepatocellular carcinoma, roughly 15 melanoma, 9 renal cell carcinoma and 9 head and neck cancer. The dose-escalation cohort was about 87% male with a mean age of approximately 59 years, ranging from about 23 to 85. Prior anti-PD-1, anti-PD-L1 or anti-CTLA-4 therapy was permitted, and checkpoint inhibitors had been received by about two fifths of dose-escalation patients. Three dose-escalation patients achieved partial responses, one with hepatocellular carcinoma and two with cutaneous melanoma. The purpose of peripheral TCRbeta sequencing was to test whether ivuxolimab changed TCR sequence diversity and led to clonal T-cell expansion. The paper describes the monotherapy dose-escalation part (N ≈ 49 patients) of the phase I trial of ivuxolimab. Paper-wide results and their limitations: Low levels of normalized T-cell clonal expansion were also shown by some nonresponding patients. Which antigens the clonally expanded peripheral T cells were specific for was not determined. After ivuxolimab, CD8+ T cells had more expanded clones than CD4+ T cells on average. At doses from 0.1 to 3.0 mg/kg, clonal expansion was seen in both CD4+ and CD8+ blood T cells between baseline and week 6. In the 0.1-3.0 mg/kg groups, partial responders had among the lowest normalized peripheral clonal expansion, particularly in CD8+ T cells.

The trial excluded patients who had a history of autoimmune disease or were on systemic immunosuppression. Peripheral blood for TCR sequencing was collected from all dose cohorts at baseline, on cycle 4 day 1, and on cycle 7 day 1. Samples were obtained from an open-label, multicenter, first-in-human phase I dose-escalation trial of ivuxolimab. Adults with locally advanced or metastatic melanoma, renal cell carcinoma, hepatocellular carcinoma or head and neck squamous cell carcinoma were enrolled in the trial. Before TCR sequencing, CD4+ and CD8+ T cells were separately sorted from peripheral blood. For sequencing of the TCRbeta CDR3 region, genomic DNA was extracted from the sorted cells. The immunoSEQ Assay was used for sequencing of TCRbeta CDR3 regions. As stored in TCRdb, this immuneACCESS dataset retains in-frame rearrangements with V and J assigned. A fraction of the clones does not appear; measured against another copy, unresolved V genes explain less than half of the discrepancy, and the remainder lacks a known reason. This sample lists tens of thousands of clones; around 90% were detected once. In total, the top ten clones hold roughly 1.1% of the sample.

This chain is built from TRBV28 and TRBJ2-5, with no D gene named confidently. This sample comprised CD4+ or CD8+ T cells sorted from blood, obtained in a trial of the OX40 agonist ivuxolimab. The TCR comes from an adult with an advanced solid tumor such as melanoma, head and neck, liver or kidney cancer. The CDR3 is CASTPGSGQETQYF. The DNA sequence follows: TGTGCCAGCACCCCCGGTTCCGGGCAAGAGACCCAGTACTTC.